This TCR beta chain was captured in a study of control samples from healthy donors and cancer patients. V shed 7 bases, J shed 4 bases, and the junction held 1 base outside the gene matches. The CDR3 is made up of 13 amino acids. Per germline, CDR1 ENHRY and CDR2 SYGVKD. TCRdb's table, derived via immunoSEQ multiplex PCR, lists solely in-frame clones and lacks some. The sample consists of approximately 110,000 clones, 85% to 90% of them appearing once. The chain joins TRBV10-3 to TRBJ2-3; 11 nucleotides line up with TRBD1. This TCR came from a woman between 50 and 59 years old in good health. Sequenced sample: blood. This CDR3 reads CAITGQGADTQYF. The DNA for the CDR3 is TGTGCCATCACGGGACAGGGGGCAGATACGCAGTATTTT.